This T cell receptor beta chain derives from a study of preoperative IRX-2 immunotherapy in early breast cancer. Treatment meaning: preoperative locoregional IRX-2 cytokine immunotherapy. Preoperative locoregional IRX-2 cytokine immunotherapy was tested in the phase Ib source study. In its sample, this clone was seen a few times. The ends were cut back, 3 bases at V and 0 bases at J, with 7 bases in the middle. Germline V gene data show CDR1 as MGHDK and CDR2 as SYGVNS. The CDR3 extends over 14 amino acids. Only in-frame clones appear in the TCRdb table, and some are missing; sequencing was by immunoSEQ multiplex PCR. The data show 90,000 to 100,000 clones, 86% seen once.

The V gene is TRBV25-1, the J gene TRBJ2-3; D is uncertain. The origin of this receptor is a human donor with breast cancer. Sequencing was performed on tumor tissue, taken after IRX-2 immunotherapy. CDR3: CASSDVSSTDTQYF. CDR3 nucleotide sequence: TGTGCCAGCAGTGATGTTTCCAGCACAGATACGCAGTATTTT.